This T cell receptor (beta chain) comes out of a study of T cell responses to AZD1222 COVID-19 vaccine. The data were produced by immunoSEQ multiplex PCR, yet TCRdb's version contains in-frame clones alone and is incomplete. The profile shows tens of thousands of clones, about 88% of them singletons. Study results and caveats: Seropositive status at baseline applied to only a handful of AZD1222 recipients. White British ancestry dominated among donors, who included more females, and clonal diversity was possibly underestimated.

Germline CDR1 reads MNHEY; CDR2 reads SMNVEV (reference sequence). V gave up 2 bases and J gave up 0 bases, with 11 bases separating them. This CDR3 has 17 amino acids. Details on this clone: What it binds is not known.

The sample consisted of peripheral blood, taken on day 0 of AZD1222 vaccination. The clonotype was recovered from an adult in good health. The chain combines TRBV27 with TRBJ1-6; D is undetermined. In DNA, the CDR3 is TGTGCCAGCAGTTTACCCAGAACGAGCTCCTATAATTCACCCCTCCACTTT. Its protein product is CASSLPRTSSYNSPLHF.